This is a list of T cell receptor beta chains from one sample in a study of patients and donors after allogeneic stem cell transplantation. TCRdb re-derived calls from the RT-PCR reads in MiXCR, one entry per CDR3 protein. Of hundreds of thousands of distinct CDR3 sequences listed, 16% are singletons. The sample was blood, either unsorted or a sorted T cell fraction (not recorded which). The receptors originated from a human donor who was either an allogeneic HSCT recipient or a stem cell or donor lymphocyte infusion donor (not recorded which). It is not recorded whose cells these are; they may come from a transplant donor. Both conserved end residues are part of each CDR3. A D gene is named only where the DNA matches it firmly. Some rows mark clone size as missing; the rest say once, few, many or name a class of expanded clone.

V	D	J	size	CDR3	DNA
TRBV4-2	-	TRBJ2-3	-	CASSQEAGGMTDTQYF	TGTGCCAGTAGCCAGGAAGCTGGGGGAATGACAGATACGCAGTATTTT
TRBV7-2	TRBD2	TRBJ2-3	-	CASSLPLRRAGGLDTQYF	TGTGCCAGCAGCTTACCCCTAAGGAGGGCGGGGGGCCTAGATACGCAGTATTTT
TRBV19	TRBD1	TRBJ1-2	few	CASSPGTGFNGYTF	TGTGCCAGTAGTCCAGGGACAGGATTTAATGGCTACACCTTC
TRBV4-1	-	TRBJ2-1	few	CASSQPTGRNEQFF	TGCGCCAGCAGCCAACCTACAGGGAGGAATGAGCAGTTCTTC
TRBV29-1	-	TRBJ2-7	many	CSVEVYSYEQYF	TGCAGCGTTGAAGTCTACTCCTACGAGCAGTACTTC
TRBV6-1	-	TRBJ2-3	once	CASRPAGKPPSTDTQYF	TGTGCCAGCCGCCCGGCGGGAAAGCCTCCTAGCACAGATACGCAGTATTTT
TRBV27	-	TRBJ2-3	-	CASSPYPADTQYF	TGTGCCAGCAGTCCCTACCCCGCAGATACGCAGTATTTT
TRBV7-9	-	TRBJ2-5	few	CASSSQRETQYF	TGTGCCAGCAGCTCCCAACGAGAGACCCAGTACTTC
TRBV20-1	-	TRBJ1-5	few	CSARSFLRTANQPQHF	TGCAGTGCTAGATCGTTCCTTCGGACCGCCAATCAGCCCCAGCATTTT
TRBV6-4	-	TRBJ2-3	-	CASSVDPPDTQYF	TGTGCCAGCAGTGTGGACCCGCCAGATACGCAGTATTTT
TRBV5-1	-	TRBJ1-3	few	CASSLPQSGGNTIYF	TGCGCCAGCAGCCTACCCCAGTCGGGGGGAAACACCATATATTTT
TRBV27	-	TRBJ1-1	few	CASSAWAFPNTEAFF	TGTGCCAGCTCCGCCTGGGCCTTCCCGAACACTGAAGCTTTCTTT
TRBV12-3/TRBV12-4	-	TRBJ2-3	-	CASSLRDSYTDTQYF	TGTGCCAGCAGTCTCCGGGACTCCTACACAGATACGCAGTATTTT
TRBV18	-	TRBJ2-1	-	CASSPPSGDEQFF	TGTGCCAGCTCTCCTCCGAGTGGGGATGAGCAGTTCTTC
TRBV29-1	TRBD1	TRBJ1-6	few	CSVGTGGEPLHF	TGCAGCGTCGGGACAGGGGGCGAACCCCTCCACTTT
TRBV7-2	-	TRBJ2-2	-	CASSLRAVGSGELFF	TGTGCCAGCAGCTTAAGAGCGGTGGGTTCCGGGGAGCTGTTTTTT
TRBV6-1	TRBD1	TRBJ2-7	few	CASRPGQVSYEQYF	TGTGCCAGCAGACCGGGACAGGTCTCCTACGAGCAGTACTTC
TRBV30	-	TRBJ2-3	few	CAWSVVLADTQYF	TGTGCCTGGAGTGTGGTGTTGGCAGATACGCAGTATTTT
TRBV4-1	-	TRBJ2-7	many	CASSQESTIYEQYF	TGCGCCAGCAGCCAAGAATCGACGATCTACGAGCAGTACTTC
TRBV27	-	TRBJ2-7	-	CASSPLRESSYEQYF	TGTGCCAGCAGTCCCTTACGGGAAAGCTCCTACGAGCAGTACTTC
TRBV18	-	TRBJ2-7	-	CASSPTRRLDNHEQYF	TGTGCCAGCTCACCAACGCGCCGACTTGACAACCACGAGCAGTACTTC
TRBV20-1	-	TRBJ1-5	few	CSARDRGSSRNQPQHF	TGCAGTGCTAGAGATCGAGGCAGTTCCCGCAATCAGCCCCAGCATTTT
TRBV12-3/TRBV12-4	-	TRBJ2-1	few	CASSLYSGKYNEQFF	TGTGCCAGCAGTTTATATAGCGGAAAATACAATGAGCAGTTCTTC
TRBV25-1	-	TRBJ2-1	-	CASADYEQFF	TGTGCCAGCGCTGACTACGAGCAGTTCTTC
TRBV30	TRBD1	TRBJ1-2	-	CAWMPDRVYGYTF	TGTGCCTGGATGCCCGACAGGGTCTATGGCTACACCTTC
TRBV21-1	-	TRBJ2-7	-	CASSKTSGGTYEQYF	TGTGCCAGCAGCAAAACCAGCGGGGGAACCTACGAGCAGTACTTC
TRBV7-8	TRBD2	TRBJ2-1	few	CASSFLGLAYNEQFF	TGTGCCAGCAGTTTTCTCGGACTAGCTTACAATGAGCAGTTCTTC
TRBV19	-	TRBJ1-5	-	CASSTDLDRSNQPQHF	TGTGCCAGTAGTACCGATCTGGACAGAAGCAATCAGCCCCAGCATTTT
TRBV12-3/TRBV12-4	-	TRBJ1-5	many	CASSFGPNQPQHF	TGTGCCAGCAGTTTCGGCCCGAATCAGCCCCAGCATTTT
TRBV9	-	TRBJ2-7	few	CASSVGGEAAYEQYF	TGTGCCAGCAGCGTAGGGGGGGAGGCTGCCTACGAGCAGTACTTC
TRBV29-1	-	TRBJ2-7	-	CSVLSSYEQYF	TGCAGCGTCCTATCCTCCTACGAGCAGTACTTC
TRBV7-3	-	TRBJ2-7	-	CASSLTPRSYEQYF	TGTGCCAGCAGCTTAACCCCTCGCTCCTACGAGCAGTACTTC
TRBV5-5	TRBD1	TRBJ1-4	-	CASSALDREEKLFF	TGTGCCAGCAGCGCGCTAGACAGGGAGGAAAAACTGTTTTTT
TRBV20-1	-	TRBJ2-2	-	CSARGKRVDNTGELFF	TGCAGTGCTAGAGGGAAGCGGGTAGATAACACCGGGGAGCTGTTTTTT
TRBV20-1	-	TRBJ1-1	-	CSASMHTHTEAFF	TGCAGTGCTAGTATGCATACTCACACTGAAGCTTTCTTT
TRBV11-1	-	TRBJ2-1	few	CASTPSALLLKGNEQFF	TGTGCCAGCACCCCTTCGGCGTTGTTACTAAAGGGGAATGAGCAGTTCTTC
TRBV3-1	TRBD2	TRBJ2-1	many	CASSLPGTRSYNEQFF	TGTGCCAGCAGCTTACCCGGGACTAGGTCCTACAATGAGCAGTTCTTC